Below are 28 T cell receptor beta chains sequenced from a single sample in a study of T cells after yellow fever vaccination. Using its own MiXCR run on the 5' RACE reads, TCRdb lists one record per CDR3 protein. The sample lists more than 200,000 distinct CDR3 sequences, 3.6% occurring once. The sample here was PBMCs, taken 15 days after the yellow fever booster vaccination. The receptors shown here come from a man aged 18 to 30 who received the YFV17D yellow fever vaccine.

The CDR3 DNA sequence: TGTGCCAGCAGCTTGGTAGCGGGGTACTACGAGCAGTACGTC. Amino acids: CASSLVAGYYEQYV. The rearrangement uses TRBV7-2 and TRBJ2-7; 8 nucleotides align to TRBD2. Germline V gene sequence: CDR1 SGHTA, CDR2 FQGNSA. After removal of 3 bases from V and 3 bases from J, the junction contained 4 bases not matched to a gene. The CDR3 runs to 14 residues.

This clonotype appeared many times. The J gene is TRBJ2-1, the V gene TRBV7-9; TRBD2 matches at 8 bases. V shed 4 bases and J 10 bases; nucleotides not matched to a gene: 12. Germline V gene lookup returns CDR1 SEHNR and CDR2 FQNEAQ (reference sequence). CDR3 length: 15 amino acids. CDR3 in amino acids: CASSSGGGYRREQFF. Here the CDR3 DNA reads TGTGCCAGCAGCTCCGGGGGGGGGTATCGCAGAGAGCAGTTCTTC.

This clonotype was detected many times. This chain connects TRBV3-1 to TRBJ2-2; no definite D call. The V end lost 4 bases, the J end lost 1 base, and 7 bases lay between the germline ends. The CDR3 consists of 14 residues. Germline CDR1 is LGHDT and CDR2 is YNNKEL (reference sequence). CDR3 amino acids: CASSPGRNTGELFF. Written as DNA, the CDR3 is TGTGCCAGCAGCCCCGGACGGAACACCGGGGAGCTGTTTTTT.

This clonotype was detected many times. The genes are TRBV12-3 or TRBV12-4 and TRBJ1-3; 11 nucleotides agree with TRBD1. Unmatched junction bases numbered 4, after V lost 7 bases and J lost 2 bases. The CDR3 loop spans 15 amino acids. The CDR3 is CASILGQGAGNTIYF. Here the CDR3 DNA reads TGTGCCAGCATCTTGGGACAGGGGGCTGGAAACACCATATATTTT.

In this sample, this clonotype turned up many times. This chain joins TRBV19 and TRBJ1-5, with unresolved D. CDR3 length: 15 amino acids. The V end was cut by 6 bases, the J end by 3 bases, with 15 bases between. Looked up from germline, CDR1 is LNHDA and CDR2 is SQIVND (reference sequence). CDR3 sequence (DNA): TGTGCCAGTAGGACGTCGTACTTACTCAATCAGCCCCAGCATTTT. It translates to CASRTSYLLNQPQHF.

This clonotype was observed many times. The J gene is TRBJ2-7, the V gene TRBV6-1; D not resolved. The germline V and J ends were trimmed by 4 bases and 3 bases, with 4 bases remaining between them. Germline V gives CDR1 MNHNS, CDR2 SASEGT. The CDR3 is 11 amino acids. The CDR3 DNA is TGTGCCAGCAGTGGAATCTACGAGCAGTACTTC. Protein product: CASSGIYEQYF.

This clonotype was counted many times. The rearrangement links TRBV9 to TRBJ1-2; tentatively, D is TRBD1 (5 bases). Per the germline V gene, CDR1 is SGDLS and CDR2 is YYNGEE. The CDR3 extends over 13 amino acids. V was shortened by 4 bases and J by 8 bases, with 15 bases between the two germline ends. The CDR3 here is CASSPGPSRGYTF. Here the CDR3 DNA reads TGTGCCAGCAGCCCAGGGCCCTCCCGGGGCTACACCTTC.

This clonotype appeared many times. The chain has TRBV5-1 and TRBJ1-2; no firm D call. Germline CDR1 SGHRS, CDR2 YFSETQ. The CDR3 has 16 amino acids. Trimming stripped 3 bases from V and 0 bases from J, with 15 bases between. CDR3 residues: CASSSGGRMPNYGYTF. The CDR3 DNA is TGCGCCAGCAGCTCGGGTGGAAGGATGCCTAACTATGGCTACACCTTC.

This clonotype was observed at least ten times. The rearrangement links TRBV5-1 to TRBJ2-7; the D call may be TRBD1 or TRBD2 (6 bases each). The germline CDR1 and CDR2 sequences are SGHRS and YFSETQ. The germline V and J ends were trimmed by 6 bases and 0 bases, with 13 bases remaining between them. The length of the CDR3 is 14 residues. CDR3 DNA: TGCGCCAGCACAGAGGGGGGTTCCTCCTACGAGCAGTACTTC. This codes for CASTEGGSSYEQYF.

This clonotype appeared many times. CDR3 loop: CASSRYRVTGELFF. The DNA for the CDR3 is TGTGCCAGCTCACGCTACAGGGTCACCGGGGAGCTGTTTTTT. The V gene is TRBV18, the J gene TRBJ2-2, with D possibly matching TRBD1 (6 bases). Trimming took off 4 bases at V and 4 bases at J, with 10 bases between the two ends. Germline values: CDR1 KGHSH, CDR2 LQKENI. The CDR3 is made up of 14 amino acids.

This clonotype was found many times. This chain joins TRBV7-2 and TRBJ2-1; D not certain. CDR1 and CDR2 from the germline V gene are SGHTA and FQGNSA. The CDR3 spans 12 residues. Trimming cost V 4 bases and J 5 bases, with 6 bases left between them. The CDR3 protein is CASSSRHNEQFF. The CDR3 DNA sequence: TGTGCCAGCAGCTCGCGGCACAATGAGCAGTTCTTC.

This clonotype showed up many times. The V and J genes are TRBV7-3 and TRBJ1-2; D is perhaps TRBD1 (5 bases). V gave up 4 bases and J gave up 8 bases, with 14 bases separating them. Germline V gene lookup returns CDR1 SGHTA and CDR2 FQGTGA. The CDR3 consists of 13 residues. The CDR3 loop reads CASSSLGVGGYTF. CDR3 in DNA: TGTGCCAGCAGCTCCCTGGGGGTAGGGGGCTACACCTTC.

There are many counts of this clonotype. The CDR3 loop is CATSGGPGQESNTGELFF. Here the CDR3 DNA reads TGTGCCACCAGCGGAGGCCCGGGACAGGAGTCGAACACCGGGGAGCTGTTTTTT. The chain has TRBV15 and TRBJ2-2, with 8 nucleotides matching TRBD1. The J segment lost 0 bases and the V segment lost 5 bases, leaving 11 bases of the junction unmatched. The CDR3 length is 18 residues. CDR1 is LNHNV and CDR2 is YYDKDF in the germline V gene (reference sequence).

Many counts were recorded for this clonotype. V usage is TRBV6-6 and J usage is TRBJ1-6, with D possibly being TRBD1 (5 bases). The CDR3 is made up of 13 amino acids. CDR1 is MNHNY and CDR2 is SVGAGI in the germline V gene (reference sequence). Trimming took off 7 bases at V and 12 bases at J, with 16 bases between the two ends. The CDR3 DNA reads as TGTGCCAGCATTATCGCTTATGGGGGACCCCTCCACTTT. The encoded protein is CASIIAYGGPLHF.

There are many counts of this clonotype. The chain links TRBV5-4 to TRBJ1-2; D is uncertain. Germline V gene data show CDR1 as SGHNT and CDR2 as YYREEE (reference sequence). The CDR3 loop spans 12 amino acids. Trimming stripped 2 bases from V and 8 bases from J, with 10 bases between. The CDR3: CASSFYPEGYTF. CDR3 sequence (DNA): TGTGCCAGCAGCTTTTACCCGGAGGGCTACACCTTC.

At least ten counts were recorded for this clonotype. The chain joins TRBV5-1 to TRBJ1-3; D gene unclear. This CDR3 spans 14 amino acids. Trimming removed 1 base from V and 1 base from J, with 6 bases in between. CDR1 is SGHRS and CDR2 is YFSETQ in the germline V gene. The CDR3: CASSLFGSGNTIYF. In nucleotides, the CDR3 is TGCGCCAGCAGCTTGTTCGGTTCTGGAAACACCATATATTTT.

Many counts were recorded for this clonotype. The genes are TRBV6-6 and TRBJ1-1; TRBD1 agrees at 7 bases. The germline CDR1 and CDR2 sequences are MNHNY and SVGAGI (reference sequence). J was trimmed by 4 bases and V by 2 bases; bases with no gene match: 10. The CDR3 contains 16 residues. The CDR3 DNA reads TGTGCCAGCAGTTACCCGACAGGGAGGTTAGGCACTGAAGCTTTCTTT. Amino acids: CASSYPTGRLGTEAFF.

This clonotype was seen ten or more times. The chain carries TRBV12-3 or TRBV12-4 and TRBJ1-4; 8 bases line up with TRBD1. The CDR3 spans 14 residues. J lost 8 bases, V lost 8 bases, and 10 bases had no gene match. CDR3 amino acids: CASSPQQGVEKLFF. As DNA, the CDR3 is TGTGCCAGCTCGCCCCAACAGGGGGTCGAAAAACTGTTTTTT.

At least ten counts were recorded for this clonotype. V is TRBV6-1 and J is TRBJ2-5; D is tentatively TRBD1 or TRBD2 (7 bases each). Between the trimmed V and J ends, which lost 2 bases and 4 bases, there was a span of 17 bases. Germline V gene lookup returns CDR1 MNHNS and CDR2 SASEGT. This CDR3 has 16 residues. The CDR3 sequence is CASSEMGQGGRETQYF. The CDR3 region has the DNA TGTGCCAGCAGTGAAATGGGTCAGGGGGGGAGAGAGACCCAGTACTTC.

Ten or more counts support this clonotype. The CDR3 region has the DNA TGTGCCATCAGTGTGGGGGACTATAATTCACCCCTCCACTTT. It translates to CAISVGDYNSPLHF. The V call is TRBV10-3, the J call TRBJ1-6; maybe TRBD1 (5 bases). Between the trimmed V and J ends, which lost 4 bases and 3 bases, there was a span of 7 bases. Germline V gives CDR1 ENHRY, CDR2 SYGVKD. The CDR3 loop spans 14 amino acids.

This clonotype was counted many times. The chain recombines TRBV7-6 with TRBJ1-1; possible D gene TRBD1, 5 bases. This CDR3 spans 15 amino acids. The germline V gene has CDR1 SGHVS and CDR2 FNYEAQ. Deletions cut 1 base from V and 3 bases from J, with 12 bases between. The CDR3: CASSLDASGDTEAFF. DNA of the CDR3: TGTGCCAGCAGCTTAGACGCCTCGGGGGACACTGAAGCTTTCTTT.

This clonotype was recorded many times. The chain links TRBV5-1 to TRBJ2-4; TRBD1 agrees at 9 bases. The germline V gene has CDR1 SGHRS and CDR2 YFSETQ. Trimming cost V 5 bases and J 0 bases; bases outside gene matches: 12. This CDR3 is 18 amino acids long. DNA for the CDR3: TGCGCCAGCAGACAGGACAGGGGACCGGTCCTAGCCAAAAACATTCAGTACTTC. This codes for CASRQDRGPVLAKNIQYF.

At least ten counts were recorded for this clonotype. V gene TRBV19 combines with J gene TRBJ2-7; D possibly corresponds to TRBD1 (7 bases). CDR1 is LNHDA, CDR2 SQIVND, per germline (reference sequence). Trimming shortened V by 4 bases and J by 6 bases, and 16 bases separated the two germline ends. This CDR3 spans 14 amino acids. The CDR3 bases are TGTGCCAGTAGTAACCCCCGCCAGGGGGGCGAGCAGTACGTC. Its translation is CASSNPRQGGEQYV.

Concerning this clonotype: A much larger clone differs from this one at a single base, so this may be a read error. This rearrangement joins TRBV6-2 or TRBV6-3 to TRBJ2-5; no clear D gene. This CDR3 has 16 residues. CDR1 and CDR2 (germline): MNHEY, SVGEGT. The CDR3 sequence is CASSQELLGLQETQSF. The CDR3 nucleotides read TGTGCCAGCAGCCAAGAACTCTTGGGTCTTCAAGAGACCCAGTCCTTC.

This clonotype was counted ten times or more. The chain's CDR3 is CASSPRSDASSYNEQFF. In nucleotides, the CDR3 is TGTGCCAGCAGTCCGAGATCAGACGCCAGCTCCTACAATGAGCAGTTCTTC. V and J are TRBV12-3 or TRBV12-4 and TRBJ2-1; D is ambiguous. The V and J ends lost 5 bases and 0 bases respectively, with 17 bases between them. The CDR3 has 17 residues.

This clonotype was counted ten times or more. The chain employs TRBV5-1 and TRBJ1-6, with a possible D match to TRBD1 (5 bases). Trimming pared 5 bases from V and 3 bases from J, leaving 12 bases between. In germline, CDR1 is SGHRS, CDR2 YFSETQ. The length of the CDR3 is 15 residues. In DNA, the CDR3 is TGCGCCAGCAGACTTTCTACAGGCTATAATTCACCCCTCCACTTT. This sequence encodes CASRLSTGYNSPLHF.

This clonotype was detected only a few times. The chain employs TRBV2 and TRBJ1-2; 9 bases align to TRBD1. Looked up from germline, CDR1 is SNHLY and CDR2 is FYNNEI. The J segment lost 1 base and the V segment lost 7 bases, leaving 4 bases of the junction unmatched. There are 14 residues in the CDR3. The CDR3 DNA reads as TGTGCCAGCACCGGGACAGGGATTAACTATGGCTACACCTTC. It yields the protein CASTGTGINYGYTF.

This clonotype has a count of ten or more. This chain's CDR3 is CASSPSGPGQPQHF. The DNA for the CDR3 is TGTGCCAGCAGCCCGAGTGGGCCGGGGCAGCCCCAGCATTTT. The rearrangement links TRBV7-2 to TRBJ1-5; no firm D call. CDR1 and CDR2 (germline): SGHTA, FQGNSA. The CDR3 has 14 amino acids. Trimming removed 5 bases at V and 7 bases at J, with 15 bases between.